This is a list of T cell receptor beta chains from one sample in a study of T cell repertoires in aging, cancer and after chemotherapy. TCRdb fed the multiplex PCR reads into MiXCR, producing one record per CDR3 protein. The sample comprises some 8,000 distinct CDR3 sequences, 25% to 40% of which are singletons, and about 10% rests with the top ten. Sequencing used blood. The origin of the receptors is a human donor in good health. CDR3s include the opening cysteine and the closing phenylalanine or tryptophan.

V gene,J gene,CDR3 protein
TRBV6-2/TRBV6-3,TRBJ1-2,CASSEAGRYGYTF
TRBV27,TRBJ2-1,CASAMRRGNNEQFF
TRBV30,TRBJ1-3,CAAGWASGNTIYF
TRBV12-3/TRBV12-4,TRBJ2-2,CASSVGQVTGELFF
TRBV6-5,TRBJ1-1,CASSYIGPNTEAFF
TRBV6-6,TRBJ1-2,CASSEGGYTLQGADGYTF
TRBV20-1,TRBJ2-3,CSARELALGDTQYF
TRBV10-3,TRBJ2-5,CAISERAEETQYF
TRBV19,TRBJ1-5,CASSITRNQPQHF
TRBV12-3/TRBV12-4,TRBJ1-1,CASSLAPVGMNTEAFF
TRBV6-1,TRBJ1-1,CASRRGGGTEAFF
TRBV24-1,TRBJ2-1,CATSAPSGYEQFF
TRBV7-2,TRBJ2-5,CASSLDGSGETQYF
TRBV12-3/TRBV12-4,TRBJ2-2,CASSFWGGGNTGELFF
TRBV27,TRBJ2-7,CASSQGQGEQYF
TRBV6-2/TRBV6-3,TRBJ1-5,CASSFTGQGGQPQHF
TRBV7-9,TRBJ2-7,CASRADRRPYEQYF
TRBV6-5,TRBJ1-2,CASAIQGMYGYTF
TRBV18,TRBJ1-3,CASSPINLGVGNTIYF
TRBV29-1,TRBJ1-1,CSVESLRESNTEAFF
TRBV6-5,TRBJ2-1,CASSDRTGGNEQFF
TRBV29-1,TRBJ1-4,CSVYLYEKLFF
TRBV27,TRBJ1-1,CASSAFRGMYTEAFF
TRBV6-1,TRBJ1-3,CASSYRYQTTSGNTIYF
TRBV27,TRBJ1-1,CASSVNVGTEAFF
TRBV28,TRBJ1-5,CASSSGSPNQPQHF
TRBV6-5,TRBJ2-5,CASSYSGQVQETQYF
TRBV4-2,TRBJ2-5,CASSRTSEETQYF
TRBV7-9,NA,CASSLEGTQYF
TRBV5-6,TRBJ1-1,CASSVLTGVNTEAFF
TRBV30,TRBJ1-4,CAWRSRWMTNEKLFF
TRBV20-1,TRBJ1-1,CSASPPGTENTEAFF
TRBV6-5,TRBJ1-1,CASRVGGGEAFF
TRBV29-1,TRBJ1-5,CSVEKGADRGQPQHF
TRBV19,TRBJ2-1,CASSLSSYNEQFF
TRBV10-3,TRBJ1-5,CAISEGRDQPQHF
TRBV24-1,TRBJ1-2,CATSDPKSQGAAGYTF
TRBV19,TRBJ2-7,CATTDRIYEQYF
TRBV6-2/TRBV6-3,TRBJ2-5,CASKGDATQYF
TRBV19,TRBJ1-3,CASSSRPRSSGNTIYF
TRBV12-3/TRBV12-4,TRBJ2-6,CASSSVTPGANVLTF
TRBV6-5,TRBJ2-7,CASSEDRDEQYF
TRBV6-6,TRBJ2-2,CASKGPRPGELFF
TRBV5-3,TRBJ2-4,CASSYISGAKNIQYF
TRBV7-2,TRBJ2-6,CASSTQASGANVLTF
TRBV15,TRBJ2-1,CATSGRGYNEQFF
TRBV18,TRBJ2-2,CASSPPGTGGSGELFF
TRBV30,TRBJ1-1,CAWSVGRSLSSAFF